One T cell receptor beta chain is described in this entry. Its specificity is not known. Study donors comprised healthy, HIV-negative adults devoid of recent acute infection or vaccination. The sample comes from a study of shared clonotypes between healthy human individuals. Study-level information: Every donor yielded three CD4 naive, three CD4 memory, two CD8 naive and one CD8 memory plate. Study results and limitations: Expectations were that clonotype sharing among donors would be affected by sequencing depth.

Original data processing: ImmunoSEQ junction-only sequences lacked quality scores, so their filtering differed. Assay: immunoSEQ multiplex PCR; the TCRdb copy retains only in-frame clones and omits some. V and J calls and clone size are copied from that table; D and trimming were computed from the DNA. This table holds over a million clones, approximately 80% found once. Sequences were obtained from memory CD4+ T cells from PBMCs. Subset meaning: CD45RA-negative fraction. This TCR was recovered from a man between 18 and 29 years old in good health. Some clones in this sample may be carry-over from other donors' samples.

CDR3 nucleotide sequence: TGTGCCAACTCCGGGACGACGCAAGAGACCCAGTACTTC. Translation gives CANSGTTQETQYF. The chain has TRBV2 and TRBJ2-5; D tentatively reads TRBD1 or TRBD2 (5 bases each). The CDR3 sequence is 13 residues long. Between the trimmed V and J ends, which lost 10 bases and 2 bases, there was a span of 14 bases. CDR1 and CDR2 (germline): SNHLY, FYNNEI.